These 16 T cell receptor beta chains originate from one sample sequenced in a study of cytomegalovirus exposure and HLA in healthy donors. Generated by immunoSEQ multiplex PCR, the TCRdb table keeps only in-frame clones and is missing some. This sample yields approximately 120,000 clones, of which around nine tenths are seen a single time; roughly 2.1% belongs to the top ten. Material for sequencing was PBMCs. These receptors originate from a woman under 30 in good health and CMV-seronegative.

The sample holds one count of this clone. The chain recombines TRBV4-3 with TRBJ1-3, with 7 bases lining up with TRBD1. The V segment lost 0 bases and the J segment 4 bases; nucleotides outside the gene matches: 6. CDR1 is LGHNA, CDR2 YSLEER, per germline. This CDR3 has 16 residues. The CDR3 spells CASSQDAGTEGNTIYF. CDR3 DNA: TGCGCCAGCAGCCAAGATGCCGGGACAGAAGGAAACACCATATATTTT.

V usage is TRBV19 and J usage is TRBJ1-2; D gene unclear. The V gene lost 5 bases and the J gene lost 4 bases, with 14 bases spanning the gap. Germline loops: CDR1 LNHDA, CDR2 SQIVND (reference sequence). CDR3 size: 14 residues. The CDR3 DNA is TGTGCCAGTAGTGCCGCCGGGATCCTCTATGGCTACACCTTC. Amino acids: CASSAAGILYGYTF. The full variable domain, rest sourced from reference TRBV19 and TRBJ1-2, is DGGITQSPKYLFRKEGQNVTLSCEQNLNHDAMYWYRQDPGQGLRLIYYSQIVNDFQKGDIAEGYSVSREKKESFPLTVTSAQKNPTAFYLCASSAAGILYGYTFGSGTRLTVV.

This chain uses TRBV27 with TRBJ1-4, with 7 bases identical to TRBD1. This CDR3 spans 15 amino acids. Germline V CDR1 and CDR2: MNHEY, SMNVEV (reference sequence). V lost 5 bases and J lost 10; bases outside the gene matches: 13. The CDR3 is CASSTHRGDSGKLFF. The DNA for the CDR3 is TGTGCCAGCAGTACGCACAGGGGAGATAGCGGAAAACTGTTTTTT.

This clone turned up a few times. This sequence joins TRBV5-1 and TRBJ1-1; D is undetermined. V was shortened by 0 bases and J by 2 bases, with 5 bases between the two germline ends. The CDR3 contains 13 residues. The germline V gene has CDR1 SGHRS and CDR2 YFSETQ. The CDR3, as DNA: TGCGCCAGCAGCTTGGGAGGAAACACTGAAGCTTTCTTT. This codes for CASSLGGNTEAFF.

The V call is TRBV1, the J call TRBJ2-2; the table's D call, TRBD2, has no DNA check behind it. TRBV1 is a listed pseudogene. The CDR3 consists of 17 residues. The CDR3 DNA reads as TGCACCAGCAGCCACGGACTAGCGGGACAGAACACCGGGGAGCTGTTTTTT. Protein: CTSSHGLAGQNTGELFF.

The CDR3 loop reads CASSFPTDNYGYTF. As DNA, the CDR3 is TGTGCCAGCAGCTTTCCGACAGATAACTATGGCTACACCTTC. The chain couples TRBV5-6 to TRBJ1-2, with D tentatively TRBD1 (5 bases). The germline V and J ends were trimmed by 2 bases and 1 base, with 9 bases remaining between them. The CDR3 covers 14 residues. CDR1 and CDR2 from the germline V gene are SGHDT and YYEEEE. The full variable domain, completed using reference TRBV5-6 and TRBJ1-2, is DAGVTQSPTHLIKTRGQQVTLRCSPKSGHDTVSWYQQALGQGPQFIFQYYEEEERQRGNFPDRFSGHQFPNYSSELNVNALLLGDSALYLCASSFPTDNYGYTFGSGTRLTVV.

This clone was seen only once. V is TRBV5-1 and J is TRBJ2-1; a weak D match, TRBD2 (6 bases). The germline V and J ends were trimmed by 4 bases and 0 bases, with 17 bases remaining between them. Per the germline V gene, CDR1 is SGHRS and CDR2 is YFSETQ. The CDR3 is 17 amino acids. The CDR3 nucleotides read TGCGCCAGCAGCCCCACGGAGGGATTCAGCTCCTACAATGAGCAGTTCTTC. Translation gives CASSPTEGFSSYNEQFF.

The chain recombines TRBV9 with TRBJ2-7; 10 bases agree with TRBD2. The length of the CDR3 is 14 residues. With 0 bases clipped from V and 7 bases from J, the junction kept 4 bases outside the gene matches. The germline V gene has CDR1 SGDLS and CDR2 YYNGEE. The CDR3 DNA reads TGTGCCAGCAGCGTAGGCCTAGCGGGAGAAGAGCAGTACTTC. It yields the protein CASSVGLAGEEQYF.

V is TRBV10-2 and J is TRBJ2-7, with 8 nucleotides matching TRBD1. CDR1 and CDR2 (germline): WSHSY, SAAADI. Unmatched junction bases numbered 23, after V lost 1 base and J lost 0 bases. The CDR3 extends over 22 amino acids. CDR3 nucleotides: TGCGCCAGCAGTGAGTTCTTCGGAGTGGGTGAACAGGGGGGTCCGAGCTCCTACGAGCAGTACTTC. Protein sequence: CASSEFFGVGEQGGPSSYEQYF.

The genes are TRBV11-2 and TRBJ2-7, with a tentative D call TRBD2 (6 bases). The germline V gene encodes CDR1 SGHAT and CDR2 FQNNGV. CDR3 length equals 15 residues. Trimming left V 1 base short and J 0 bases short, with 10 bases between. In nucleotides, the CDR3 is TGTGCCAGCAGCTTAGGGGAGGCGTTCTCCTACGAGCAGTACTTC. Encoded protein: CASSLGEAFSYEQYF.

The chain joins TRBV9 to TRBJ2-3; 12 positions match TRBD2. The CDR3 has 17 residues. In germline, CDR1 is SGDLS, CDR2 YYNGEE. After removal of 4 bases from V and 3 bases from J, the junction contained 9 bases not matched to a gene. CDR3: CASSPRLAGEGTDTQYF. The DNA for the CDR3 is TGTGCCAGCAGCCCAAGACTAGCGGGAGAGGGGACAGATACGCAGTATTTT. The whole variable domain, filled in from reference TRBV9 and TRBJ2-3, reads DSGVTQTPKHLITATGQRVTLRCSPRSGDLSVYWYQQSLDQGLQFLIQYYNGEERAKGNILERFSAQQFPDLHSELNLSSLELGDSALYFCASSPRLAGEGTDTQYFGPGTRLTVL.

The V gene is TRBV19, the J gene TRBJ1-1; 7 bases are a match to TRBD1. Germline V gives CDR1 LNHDA, CDR2 SQIVND (reference sequence). The ends lost 5 bases at V and 5 bases at J; junction bases unmatched: 5. The CDR3 runs to 13 residues. CDR3 residues: CASSSDRVTEAFF. The CDR3 nucleotides are TGTGCCAGTAGTTCCGACAGGGTTACTGAAGCTTTCTTT.

The rearrangement joins TRBV6-5 to TRBJ2-3; TRBD2 might be the D (5 bases). Germline loops: CDR1 MNHEY, CDR2 SVGAGI. The CDR3 consists of 14 residues. The ends were cut back, 5 bases at V and 2 bases at J, with 11 bases in the middle. The CDR3 nucleotides are TGTGCCAGCAGTCTAGGACGGGACACAGATACGCAGTATTTT. This sequence encodes CASSLGRDTDTQYF.

The rearrangement uses TRBV29-1 and TRBJ2-7, with TRBD2 matching 10 bases. Germline trimming cut 5 bases from V and 2 bases from J; bases unmatched to any gene: 3. Germline CDR1 is SQVTM and CDR2 is ANQGSEA. There are 13 residues in the CDR3. The CDR3 sequence: CSVPGTSAYEQYF. CDR3 coding DNA: TGCAGCGTTCCCGGGACTAGCGCCTACGAGCAGTACTTC.

The V and J genes are TRBV9 and TRBJ1-1, with D perhaps TRBD1 (6 bases). The V end lost 0 bases, the J end lost 8 bases, and 11 bases lay between the germline ends. The CDR3 sequence is 13 residues long. The V gene's germline CDR1 is SGDLS and CDR2 YYNGEE. The chain's CDR3 is CASSVGGGGEAFF. The CDR3 DNA is TGTGCCAGCAGCGTAGGAGGGGGTGGAGAAGCTTTCTTT.

The genes are TRBV28 and TRBJ1-5, with D possibly matching TRBD1 (6 bases). Germline CDR1 MDHEN, CDR2 SYDVKM. There are 16 residues in the CDR3. Trimming removed 0 bases at V and 2 bases at J, with 11 bases between. CDR3 DNA: TGTGCCAGCAGTTTATGGCAGGGGCCCCGCAATCAGCCCCAGCATTTT. As protein: CASSLWQGPRNQPQHF.